This TCR beta chain was obtained from a study of CD8+CD57+ T cells in acquired aplastic anemia. Study at large: Isolated CD4+ and CD8+ cells, once sorted, yielded DNA averaging around 3.1 ug. Study-wide findings and caveats: Statistical testing detected no significant gap in CD8+ Simpson's diversity between patients and controls. More than 25 was the count of CD8+ CDR3 sequences that patients shared with controls.

On this clonotype: What it binds is not known.

Germline V gives CDR1 MNHNS, CDR2 SASEGT. The V gene lost 7 bases and the J gene lost 4 bases, with 11 bases spanning the gap. The CDR3 is 13 residues long. Previously, flow cytometry had revealed CD8+CD57+ cell expansion in the patients chosen for sequencing. Diagnosis of severe acquired aplastic anemia applied to all patients. Genomic DNA served as template for TCR beta VDJ and CDR3 profiling. TCRdb redid the calling of the reads with MiXCR, one entry per CDR3 protein. The table includes fewer than 200,000 distinct CDR3 sequences, approximately 48% detected once. This chain uses TRBV6-1 with TRBJ1-5; D is uncertain. The source of this sequence is a human donor with aplastic anemia. The material sequenced was sorted CD4+, CD8+, or CD8+CD57+ T cells (not recorded which) from PBMCs. As DNA, the CDR3 is TGTGCCAGCACCCCAATCCGGAATCAGCCCCAGCATTTT. It specifies CASTPIRNQPQHF.